This is a list of T cell receptor beta chains from one sample in a study of T-cell memory formation after mild COVID-19. One entry per CDR3 protein results from TCRdb running MiXCR on the 5' RACE reads. The table includes a few hundred thousand distinct CDR3 sequences, around 21% detected once. Sequencing was performed on PBMCs or a T cell subset sorted from them (not recorded which). These receptors were taken from an adult woman who had mild COVID-19 (a few samples of this study predate the infection). Cell type and time point are not known. Each CDR3 is given with its conserved first and last residue. A D gene is named only where the DNA matches it firmly. Not every row has a clone size; where given, it reads once, few, many or a size class.

v_call	d_call	j_call	clone_size	cdr3_aa	cdr3_nt
TRBV24-1	TRBD1	TRBJ2-1	few	CATSDGTGGYNEQFF	TGTGCCACCAGTGATGGGACAGGGGGATACAATGAGCAGTTCTTC
TRBV4-3	.	TRBJ1-1	once	CASRRDLNTEAFF	TGCGCCAGCCGGAGAGACCTGAACACTGAAGCTTTCTTT
TRBV18	TRBD1	TRBJ1-6	.	CASSVQGGDNSPLHF	TGTGCCAGCTCTGTACAGGGGGGGGATAATTCACCCCTCCACTTT
TRBV9	TRBD1	TRBJ1-5	once	CASSGQGAYQPQHF	TGTGCCAGCAGCGGACAGGGGGCTTATCAGCCCCAGCATTTT
TRBV30	.	TRBJ2-3	.	CAWSRGGADTQYF	TGTGCCTGGAGTAGGGGGGGAGCAGATACGCAGTATTTT
TRBV7-6	TRBD1	TRBJ2-5	few	CASSSMGTEQETQYF	TGTGCCAGCAGCTCAATGGGGACAGAACAAGAGACCCAGTACTTC
TRBV7-9	TRBD2	TRBJ2-7	.	CASSLVAGGNSSYEQYF	TGTGCCAGCAGCTTAGTCGCGGGGGGCAATAGCTCCTACGAGCAGTACTTC
TRBV25-1	TRBD2	TRBJ2-5	.	CASSEGRGFETQYF	TGTGCCAGCAGTGAAGGGAGGGGATTCGAGACCCAGTACTTC
TRBV12-3/TRBV12-4	.	TRBJ1-1	few	CASSLWTGTDNTEAFF	TGTGCCAGCAGTTTATGGACCGGGACGGACAACACTGAAGCTTTCTTT
TRBV6-2/TRBV6-3	.	TRBJ2-1	.	CASRPPGHGNNEQFF	TGTGCCAGCAGACCCCCGGGACACGGGAACAATGAGCAGTTCTTC
TRBV5-6	.	TRBJ1-1	.	CASSLTVQGVGTEAFF	TGTGCCAGCAGCTTGACGGTCCAGGGCGTGGGAACTGAAGCTTTCTTT
TRBV20-1	.	TRBJ2-4	.	CSARSTVAKNIQYF	TGCAGTGCTAGATCGACCGTAGCCAAAAACATTCAGTACTTC
TRBV12-3/TRBV12-4	.	TRBJ1-1	.	CASSLMGIRAEAFF	TGTGCCAGCAGTCTAATGGGCATTCGCGCTGAAGCTTTCTTT
TRBV20-1	.	TRBJ1-4	.	CSASVDGTASNEKLFF	TGCAGTGCTAGTGTCGACGGAACTGCATCTAATGAAAAACTGTTTTTT
TRBV10-3	.	TRBJ2-3	few	CATVAGPSTDTQYF	TGTGCCACGGTCGCGGGGCCTAGCACAGATACGCAGTATTTT
TRBV5-1	.	TRBJ1-4	few	CASSAGPEDEKLFF	TGCGCCAGCAGCGCCGGACCCGAGGATGAAAAACTGTTTTTT